These 18 T cell receptor beta chains share one sample of origin, sequenced in a study of response to subunit inactivated influenza vaccine. Using its own MiXCR run on the RT-PCR reads, TCRdb lists one record per CDR3 protein. The sample yields 500,000 to 600,000 distinct CDR3 sequences, around 11% seen once. Sequencing used PBMCs from blood, obtained on the day of vaccination. These receptors were taken from a man aged 50-60 years who received an inactivated influenza vaccine.

The rearrangement uses TRBV7-9 and TRBJ2-5, with D hard to call. The CDR3 is 14 residues long. The germline V gene encodes CDR1 SEHNR and CDR2 FQNEAQ (reference sequence). Deletions cut 5 bases from V and 5 bases from J, with 15 bases between. As DNA, the CDR3 is TGTGCCAGCAGCCCCACTCCTCGGCGGGAGACCCAGTACTTC. Translated: CASSPTPRRETQYF.

The chain couples TRBV5-1 to TRBJ2-2, with a tentative D call TRBD1 (5 bases). Germline CDR1 is SGHRS and CDR2 is YFSETQ. The V gene lost 2 bases and the J gene lost 0 bases, with 5 bases spanning the gap. The CDR3 consists of 14 residues. The CDR3 spells CASSFRANTGELFF. The CDR3 nucleotides are TGCGCCAGCAGCTTCAGGGCGAACACCGGGGAGCTGTTTTTT.

There are many counts of this clonotype. The rearrangement joins TRBV6-5 to TRBJ1-5; D not certain. The CDR3 totals 13 residues. Germline V gene lookup returns CDR1 MNHEY and CDR2 SVGAGI. V was trimmed by 2 bases and J by 6 bases, leaving 8 bases between them. The CDR3 DNA follows: TGTGCCAGCAGTTACGCAGCTAGTCAGCCCCAGCATTTT. Its translation: CASSYAASQPQHF.

V gene TRBV11-2 combines with J gene TRBJ2-5; 8 nucleotides match TRBD2. Unmatched junction bases numbered 13, after V lost 5 bases and J lost 5 bases. The CDR3 is 16 amino acids. Germline assignment: CDR1 SGHAT and CDR2 FQNNGV. The CDR3 loop is CASSPGAGVSLETQYF. The CDR3 DNA reads as TGTGCCAGCAGCCCAGGAGCGGGGGTGTCTCTGGAGACCCAGTACTTC.

A few counts support this clonotype. V is TRBV7-9 and J is TRBJ2-2, with D perhaps TRBD1 or TRBD2 (5 bases each). This CDR3 comprises 15 residues. Germline V gives CDR1 SEHNR, CDR2 FQNEAQ (reference sequence). V lost 1 base to trimming and J lost 4 bases, with 10 bases between them. CDR3 DNA sequence: TGTGCCAGCAGCTTAGTCTCGGGGCTCACCGGGGAGCTGTTTTTT. It specifies CASSLVSGLTGELFF.

This clonotype was observed a few times. The rearrangement links TRBV7-6 to TRBJ2-1, with a weak D call TRBD1 (6 bases). V shed 4 bases and J shed 5 bases, with 18 bases lying between them. CDR1 is SGHVS, CDR2 FNYEAQ, per germline. This CDR3 spans 16 amino acids. The CDR3 DNA reads TGTGCCAGCAGCTCAGAGTTGCAGGGGTTGCACAATGAGCAGTTCTTC. It specifies CASSSELQGLHNEQFF.

V is TRBV25-1 and J is TRBJ2-5, with 10 bases identical to TRBD2. The V gene's germline CDR1 is MGHDK and CDR2 SYGVNS. The CDR3 loop spans 15 amino acids. V was pared by 5 bases and J by 4 bases, with 7 bases of the junction left unmatched. CDR3 region: CASSRAGGIVETQYF. The CDR3 bases are TGTGCCAGCAGTAGAGCGGGAGGGATTGTAGAGACCCAGTACTTC.

This clonotype was seen only a few times. V gene TRBV5-1 combines with J gene TRBJ2-4, with 11 bases matching TRBD1. The germline gives CDR1 SGHRS, CDR2 YFSETQ. The CDR3 extends over 18 amino acids. The trim removed 0 bases at V and 7 bases at J, leaving 12 bases unmatched. The CDR3 sequence is CASSLAGQGAFLSNIQYF. The CDR3 nucleotides are TGCGCCAGCAGCTTGGCCGGACAGGGGGCTTTTTTATCCAACATTCAGTACTTC. The complete variable domain, with remaining parts taken from reference TRBV5-1 and TRBJ2-4, reads KAGVTQTPRYLIKTRGQQVTLSCSPISGHRSVSWYQQTPGQGLQFLFEYFSETQRNKGNFPGRFSGRQFSNSRSEMNVSTLELGDSALYLCASSLAGQGAFLSNIQYFGAGTRLSVL.

This CDR3 reads CASRAAGGPDTQYF. CDR3 DNA: TGCGCCAGCAGGGCGGCGGGGGGGCCAGATACGCAGTATTTT. This chain joins TRBV5-1 and TRBJ2-3; TRBD2 matches at 9 bases. The V gene end was trimmed by 5 bases and the J gene end by 4 bases; junction bases not matched to a gene: 5. Per germline, CDR1 SGHRS and CDR2 YFSETQ. The CDR3 is made up of 14 amino acids.

This clonotype has a handful of counts. J is TRBJ2-1 and V is TRBV29-1, with 10 bases that match TRBD1. The junction had 6 bases not matched to a gene; V was cut back by 7 bases and J by 6 bases. Looked up from germline, CDR1 is SQVTM and CDR2 is ANQGSEA. This CDR3 has 13 residues. This chain's CDR3 is CSAAGTGVNEQFF. CDR3 nucleotide sequence: TGCAGCGCCGCCGGGACAGGGGTCAATGAGCAGTTCTTC.

This clonotype appeared a few times. The V gene is TRBV5-1, the J gene TRBJ2-2, with 8 bases identical to TRBD1. The CDR3 is 15 amino acids. The V gene end was trimmed by 2 bases and the J gene end by 3 bases; junction bases not matched to a gene: 3. The V gene's germline CDR1 is SGHRS and CDR2 YFSETQ. For the CDR3, the DNA is TGCGCCAGCAGCTTATTGACAGGGGACACCGGGGAGCTGTTTTTT. It yields the protein CASSLLTGDTGELFF.

This clonotype was found a few times. V and J are TRBV29-1 and TRBJ2-7; D unresolved. Trimming left V 4 bases short and J 6 bases short, with 13 bases between. CDR3 length: 12 residues. Per germline, CDR1 SQVTM and CDR2 ANQGSEA. The CDR3 region has the DNA TGCAGCGTTGGGTCATCTGCCGGCGAGCAGTACTTC. It encodes CSVGSSAGEQYF.

The chain employs TRBV24-1 and TRBJ2-3; 14 bases are a match to TRBD2. Per the germline V gene, CDR1 is KGHDR and CDR2 is SFDVKD. This CDR3 is built from 18 residues. V dropped 4 bases and J dropped 5; count of bases not matched to a gene: 10. CDR3 protein: CATSDLPGLAGAGDTQYF. The CDR3 bases are TGTGCCACCAGTGACCTACCGGGACTAGCGGGGGCAGGAGATACGCAGTATTTT.

This clonotype turned up a few times. The chain recombines TRBV20-1 with TRBJ1-2; D gene ambiguous. This CDR3 region has 14 residues. Germline CDR1 is DFQATT and CDR2 is SNEGSKA (reference sequence). V dropped 6 bases and J dropped 4 bases, with 18 bases sitting between them. The CDR3 nucleotides are TGCAGTGCCCCGAAGAGGGCGGGTCTCTATGGCTACACCTTC. This sequence encodes CSAPKRAGLYGYTF.

CDR3 region: CASRTGEFDGYTF. CDR3 in DNA: TGTGCCAGCAGGACAGGGGAATTCGATGGCTACACCTTC. The chain links TRBV12-3 or TRBV12-4 to TRBJ1-2; TRBD1 aligns across 8 bases. This CDR3 region has 13 residues. With V trimmed by 6 bases and J by 6 bases, 6 bases remained unmatched.

This chain links TRBV10-3 with TRBJ2-1; 11 positions match TRBD2. Losses at the gene ends were 11 bases for V and 9 bases for J; bases not matched to a gene: 9. This CDR3 has 13 amino acids. Germline lookup yields CDR1 ENHRY and CDR2 SYGVKD. CDR3 residues: CAVLAGGLGEQFF. CDR3 sequence (DNA): TGTGCCGTCTTAGCGGGAGGGTTGGGTGAGCAGTTCTTC.

In this sample, this clonotype turned up a few times. This chain joins TRBV11-2 and TRBJ2-7; D remains ambiguous. Trimming took 0 bases from V and 4 from J, leaving 7 bases between them. The CDR3 contains 13 residues. Per germline, CDR1 SGHAT and CDR2 FQNNGV. The chain's CDR3 is CASSLDLLYEQYF. The CDR3 DNA sequence: TGTGCCAGCAGCTTAGATCTGTTGTACGAGCAGTACTTC. Filled out from reference TRBV11-2 and TRBJ2-7, the complete variable domain reads EAGVAQSPRYKIIEKRQSVAFWCNPISGHATLYWYQQILGQGPKLLIQFQNNGVVDDSQLPKDRFSAERLKGVDSTLKIQPAKLEDSAVYLCASSLDLLYEQYFGPGTRLTVT.

CDR3 sequence: CASSHRGAGDGRSYNEQFF. CDR3 DNA: TGTGCCAGCTCCCACCGGGGAGCGGGAGATGGGAGGTCCTACAATGAGCAGTTCTTC. The chain recombines TRBV27 with TRBJ2-1, with TRBD2 identical over 8 bases. The CDR3 sequence is 19 residues long. The germline CDR1 and CDR2 sequences are MNHEY and SMNVEV (reference sequence). V was clipped by 8 bases and J by 1 base; unmatched bases: 19.